This T cell receptor (beta chain) was sequenced for a study of T cells after yellow fever vaccination. A single record per CDR3 protein comes from TCRdb applying MiXCR to the 5' RACE reads. The data show approximately 160,000 distinct CDR3 sequences, roughly a tenth seen once. The table lists this clonotype with a few counts. CDR3 size: 15 residues. Germline values: CDR1 LGHNA, CDR2 YNFKEQ. Between the trimmed V and J ends, which lost 0 bases and 4 bases, there was a span of 12 bases. The TCR was taken from a man aged 18 to 30 who received the YFV17D yellow fever vaccine. The sample consisted of CD8+ T cells sorted from PBMCs, taken 45 days after the yellow fever booster vaccination. The chain carries TRBV4-2 and TRBJ1-1, with D possibly TRBD1 on 6 matching bases. The CDR3 here is CASSQDEGGATEAFF. The CDR3 DNA sequence: TGTGCCAGCAGCCAAGATGAGGGGGGGGCCACTGAAGCTTTCTTT.